This TCR beta chain was obtained from a study of beta chain features in type 1 diabetes. This CDR3 spans 15 amino acids. Per germline, CDR1 SGHRS and CDR2 YFSETQ. Trimming shortened V by 4 bases and J by 0 bases, and 11 bases separated the two germline ends. Using CD45RO/CCR7/CD25/CD127/CD95/CD27, CD4+ naive, central memory, regulatory and stem cell-like memory cells were sorted. The authors reverse transcribed all of the isolated RNA, so sequencing captured expressed TCRB transcripts. Clones were read by immunoSEQ multiplex PCR, and TCRdb kept only the in-frame ones, dropping some. Among under 300,000 clones listed, roughly a quarter were seen once. On this clone itself: No antigen is known for it.

General study points: All four CD4+ subsets of Type 1 diabetes patients contained TCRB CDR3s that were moderately but significantly shorter. Patients' naive, central memory and Treg TCRB repertoires seemed closer to one another than those of healthy donors.

The receptor was isolated from a woman in her twenties or thirties with type 1 diabetes. This chain uses TRBV5-1 with TRBJ2-1; D is ambiguous. Sequenced input: naive CD4+ T cells from blood. The CDR3 bases are TGCGCCAGCAGCGCCCTGATGAGCTCCTACAATGAGCAGTTCTTC. It encodes CASSALMSSYNEQFF.